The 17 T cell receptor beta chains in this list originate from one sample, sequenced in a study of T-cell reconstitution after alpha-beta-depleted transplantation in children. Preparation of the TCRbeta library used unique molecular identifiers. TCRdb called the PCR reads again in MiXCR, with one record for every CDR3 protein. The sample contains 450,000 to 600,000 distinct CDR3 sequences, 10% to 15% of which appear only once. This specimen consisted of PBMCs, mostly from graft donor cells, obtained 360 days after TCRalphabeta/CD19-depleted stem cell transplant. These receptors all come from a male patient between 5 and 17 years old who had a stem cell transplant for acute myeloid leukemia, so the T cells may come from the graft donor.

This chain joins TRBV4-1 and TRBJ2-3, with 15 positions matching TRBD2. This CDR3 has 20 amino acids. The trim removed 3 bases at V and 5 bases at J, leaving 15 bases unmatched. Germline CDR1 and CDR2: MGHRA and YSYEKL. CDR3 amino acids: CASSQRAGLAGGPLGDTQYF. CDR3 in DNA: TGCGCCAGCAGCCAGCGGGCTGGACTAGCGGGGGGGCCGTTGGGAGATACGCAGTATTTT.

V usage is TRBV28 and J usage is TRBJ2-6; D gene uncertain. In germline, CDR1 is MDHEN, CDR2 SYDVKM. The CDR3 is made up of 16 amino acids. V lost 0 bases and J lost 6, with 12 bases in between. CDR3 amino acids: CASSLWADPEANVLTF. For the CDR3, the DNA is TGTGCCAGCAGTTTATGGGCCGACCCGGAGGCCAACGTCCTGACTTTC.

CDR3 sequence reads: CASSLSNRALSIYYEQYF. As DNA, the CDR3 is TGTGCCAGCAGCCTCAGTAACAGGGCCCTATCGATATATTACGAGCAGTACTTC. V usage is TRBV3-1 and J usage is TRBJ2-7; D is perhaps TRBD1 (6 bases). The V gene's germline CDR1 is LGHDT and CDR2 YNNKEL (reference sequence). This CDR3 comprises 18 residues. V lost 4 bases and J 4 bases, leaving 26 bases between the germline ends.

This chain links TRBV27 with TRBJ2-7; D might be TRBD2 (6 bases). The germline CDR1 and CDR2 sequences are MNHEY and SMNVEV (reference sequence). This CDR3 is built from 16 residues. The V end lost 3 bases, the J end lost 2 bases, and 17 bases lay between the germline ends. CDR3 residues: CASSFSAGTVTYEQYF. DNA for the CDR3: TGTGCCAGCAGTTTCTCGGCGGGGACCGTGACCTACGAGCAGTACTTC.

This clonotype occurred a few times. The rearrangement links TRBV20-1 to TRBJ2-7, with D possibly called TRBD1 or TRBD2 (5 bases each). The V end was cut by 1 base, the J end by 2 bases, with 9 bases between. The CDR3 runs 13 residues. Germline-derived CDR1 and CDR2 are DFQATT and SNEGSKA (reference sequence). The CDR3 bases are TGCAGTGCTAGAGGGGACCATCCCTACGAGCAGTACTTC. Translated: CSARGDHPYEQYF.

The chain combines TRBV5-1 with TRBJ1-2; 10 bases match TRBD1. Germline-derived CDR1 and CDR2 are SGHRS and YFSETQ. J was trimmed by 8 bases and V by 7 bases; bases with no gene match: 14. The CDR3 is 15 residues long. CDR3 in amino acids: CASVPAPGQGKGYTF. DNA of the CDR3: TGCGCCAGCGTACCCGCACCGGGACAGGGGAAAGGCTACACCTTC.

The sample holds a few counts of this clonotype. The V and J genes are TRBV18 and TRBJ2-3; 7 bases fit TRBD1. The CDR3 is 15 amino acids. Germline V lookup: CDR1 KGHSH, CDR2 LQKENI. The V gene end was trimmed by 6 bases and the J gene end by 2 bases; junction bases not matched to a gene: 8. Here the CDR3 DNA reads TGTGCCAGCTCCAGAGGAGAGGGGGCCACAGATACGCAGTATTTT. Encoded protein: CASSRGEGATDTQYF.

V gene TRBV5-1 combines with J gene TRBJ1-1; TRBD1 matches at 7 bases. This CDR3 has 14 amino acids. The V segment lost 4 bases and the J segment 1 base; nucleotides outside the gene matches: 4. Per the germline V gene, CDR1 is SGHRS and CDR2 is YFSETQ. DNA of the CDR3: TGCGCCAGCAGCACCTGGACAGGGAACACTGAAGCTTTCTTT. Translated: CASSTWTGNTEAFF.

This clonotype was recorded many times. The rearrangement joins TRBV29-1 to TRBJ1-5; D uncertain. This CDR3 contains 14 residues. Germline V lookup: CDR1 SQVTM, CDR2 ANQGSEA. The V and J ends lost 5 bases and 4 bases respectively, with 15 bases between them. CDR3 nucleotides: TGCAGCGTTCGAGCAGGCTCATCTAATCAGCCCCAGCATTTT. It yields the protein CSVRAGSSNQPQHF.

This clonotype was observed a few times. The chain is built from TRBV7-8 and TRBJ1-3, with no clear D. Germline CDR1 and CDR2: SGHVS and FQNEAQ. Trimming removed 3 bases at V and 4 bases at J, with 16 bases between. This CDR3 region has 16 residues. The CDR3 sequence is CASSLITARHGNTIYF. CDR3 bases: TGTGCCAGCAGCTTGATAACAGCGAGGCACGGAAACACCATATATTTT.

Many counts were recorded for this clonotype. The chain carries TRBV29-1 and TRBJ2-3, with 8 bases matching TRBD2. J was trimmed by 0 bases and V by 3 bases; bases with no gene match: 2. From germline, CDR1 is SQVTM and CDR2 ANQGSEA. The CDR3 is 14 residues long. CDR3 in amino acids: CSVDGLASTDTQYF. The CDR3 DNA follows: TGCAGCGTTGACGGACTAGCTAGCACAGATACGCAGTATTTT.

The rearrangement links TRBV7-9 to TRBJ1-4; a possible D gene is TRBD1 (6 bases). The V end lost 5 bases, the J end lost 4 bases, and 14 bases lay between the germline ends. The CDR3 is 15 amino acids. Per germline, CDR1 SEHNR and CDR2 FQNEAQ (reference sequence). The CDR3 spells CASSPWTAFNEKLFF. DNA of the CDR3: TGTGCCAGCAGCCCCTGGACAGCCTTTAATGAAAAACTGTTTTTT.

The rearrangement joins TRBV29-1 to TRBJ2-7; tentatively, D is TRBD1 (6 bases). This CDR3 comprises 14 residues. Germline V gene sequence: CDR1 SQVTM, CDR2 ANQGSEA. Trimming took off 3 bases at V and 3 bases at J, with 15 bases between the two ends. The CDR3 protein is CSVERPGHLYEQYF. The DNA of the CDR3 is TGCAGCGTTGAGCGCCCGGGACACCTCTACGAGCAGTACTTC.

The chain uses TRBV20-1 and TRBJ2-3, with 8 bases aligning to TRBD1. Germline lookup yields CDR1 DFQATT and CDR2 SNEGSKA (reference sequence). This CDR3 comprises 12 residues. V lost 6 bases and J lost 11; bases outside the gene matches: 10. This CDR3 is CSADRVEEEQYF. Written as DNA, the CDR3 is TGCAGTGCGGACAGGGTAGAGGAGGAGCAGTATTTT.

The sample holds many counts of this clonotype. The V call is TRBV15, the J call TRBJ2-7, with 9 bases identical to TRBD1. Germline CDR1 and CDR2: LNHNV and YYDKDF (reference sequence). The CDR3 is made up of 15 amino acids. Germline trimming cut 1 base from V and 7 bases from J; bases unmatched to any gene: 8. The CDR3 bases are TGTGCCACCAGCAGAGGCGGACAGGGGATGGGGGAGCAGTACTTC. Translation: CATSRGGQGMGEQYF.

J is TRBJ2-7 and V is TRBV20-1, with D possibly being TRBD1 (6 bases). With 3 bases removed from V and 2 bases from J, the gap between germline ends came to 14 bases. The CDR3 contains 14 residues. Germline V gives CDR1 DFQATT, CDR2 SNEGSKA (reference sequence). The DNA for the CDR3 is TGCAGTGCTAGCTACCGGGACAACCCCTACGAGCAGTACTTC. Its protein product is CSASYRDNPYEQYF.

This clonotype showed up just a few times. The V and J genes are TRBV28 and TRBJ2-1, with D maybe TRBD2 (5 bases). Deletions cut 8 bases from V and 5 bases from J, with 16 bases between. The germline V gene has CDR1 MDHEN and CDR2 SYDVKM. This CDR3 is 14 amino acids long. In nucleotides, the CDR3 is TGTGCCAGCGCCATGGCTAGCCCCAACAATGAGCAGTTCTTC. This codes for CASAMASPNNEQFF. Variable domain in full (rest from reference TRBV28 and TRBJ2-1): DVKVTQSSRYLVKRTGEKVFLECVQDMDHENMFWYRQDPGLGLRLIYFSYDVKMKEKGDIPEGYSVSREKKERFSLILESASTNQTSMYLCASAMASPNNEQFFGPGTRLTVL.